This T cell receptor (beta chain) was recovered during a study of CD8+CD57+ T cells in acquired aplastic anemia. As for the study in general: The study obtained an average of about 3.1 ug of DNA from sorted CD4+ and CD8+ cells. Study-level points and caveats: Twenty-nine was the count of CD8+ CDR3 sequences that patients shared with controls.

This clonotype was seen only a few times. Its antigen remains unknown. Patients chosen for sequencing had CD8+CD57+ cells that had expanded, as shown by flow cytometry. Patients uniformly had severe acquired aplastic anemia. By the time of blood sampling, patients had still received no therapy. Both TCR beta VDJ combination and CDR3 sequence profiling were carried out. Genomic DNA was the template for this profiling. TCRdb itself ran the reads through MiXCR, one entry per CDR3 protein. The profile shows 120,000 or so distinct CDR3 sequences, less than 50% of them singletons. The origin of this receptor is a human donor with aplastic anemia. The specimen sequenced was sorted CD4+, CD8+, or CD8+CD57+ T cells (not recorded which) from PBMCs.

The CDR3 here is CASSQGSSGYSNQPQHF. The CDR3 coding sequence is TGTGCCAGCAGCCAAGGAAGTAGCGGCTATAGCAATCAGCCCCAGCATTTT. The chain carries TRBV3-1 and TRBJ1-5; D remains unclear. This CDR3 has 17 residues. V lost 1 base to trimming and J lost 0 bases, with 13 bases between them. Germline CDR1 and CDR2: LGHDT and YNNKEL (reference sequence).